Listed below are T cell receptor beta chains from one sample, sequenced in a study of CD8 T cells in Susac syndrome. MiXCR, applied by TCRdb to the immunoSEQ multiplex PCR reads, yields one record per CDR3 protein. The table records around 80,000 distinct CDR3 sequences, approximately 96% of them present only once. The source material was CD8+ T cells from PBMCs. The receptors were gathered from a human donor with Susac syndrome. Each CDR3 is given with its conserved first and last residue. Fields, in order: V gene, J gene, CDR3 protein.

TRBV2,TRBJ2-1,CASSVPRGGVHDEQFF
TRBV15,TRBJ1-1,CATSRDKARGHTEAFF
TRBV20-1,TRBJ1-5,CSARDRGQPYSNQPQHF
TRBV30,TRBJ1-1,CAWRPERGHTEAFF
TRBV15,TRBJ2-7,CATSVYKGYEQYF
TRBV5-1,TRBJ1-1,CASSLAAGEDTEAFF
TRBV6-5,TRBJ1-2,CASSYARTGYYTF
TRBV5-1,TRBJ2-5,CASSLAGAETQYF
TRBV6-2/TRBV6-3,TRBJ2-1,CASSSTLDPLGEQFF
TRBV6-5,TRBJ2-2,CASSSTTGTGELFF
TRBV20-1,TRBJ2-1,CSAKAGTGHNEQFF
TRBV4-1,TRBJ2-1,CASSQEGGSSLYNEQFF
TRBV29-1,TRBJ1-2,CSVELGRMDRDHYGYTF
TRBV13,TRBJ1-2,CASSFSPHSYEGVYGYTF
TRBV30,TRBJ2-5,CAWSGSQETQYF
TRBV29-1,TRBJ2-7,CSVSAPGTYEQYF
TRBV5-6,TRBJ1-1,CASSLFPAGGGDTEAFF
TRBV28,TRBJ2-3,CASTLAPSTDTQYF
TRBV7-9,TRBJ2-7,CASSRDRDEQYF
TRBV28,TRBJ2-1,CASSTLNTDPRNEQFF
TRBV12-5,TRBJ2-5,CASGPGHGVETQYF
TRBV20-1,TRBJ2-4,CSASPPGTNTKNIQYF
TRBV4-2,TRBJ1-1,CASSQGRGKGTEAFF
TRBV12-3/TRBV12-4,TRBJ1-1,CASSPPGGRNTEAFF
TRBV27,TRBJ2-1,CASRTSGSVNEQFF
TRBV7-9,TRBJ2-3,CASSLFQRDTDTQYF
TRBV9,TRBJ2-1,CASSGRNLNNEQFF
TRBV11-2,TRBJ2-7,CASSSTPTYEQYF
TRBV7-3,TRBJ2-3,CASSCYSGGEPDTDTQYF
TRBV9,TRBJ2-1,CASSVLGHNEQFF
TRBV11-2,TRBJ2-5,CASSQGQQETQYF
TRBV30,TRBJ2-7,CAWKKWLGTTYEQYF
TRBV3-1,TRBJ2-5,CASSRGLAGIQETQYF
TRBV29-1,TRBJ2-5,CSVEDRPRTREETQYF
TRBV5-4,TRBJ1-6,CASSFGQGGSPLHF
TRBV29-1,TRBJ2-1,CSVLTPLEHEQFF
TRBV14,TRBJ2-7,CASSPTIYEQYF
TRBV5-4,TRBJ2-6,CASSLVQGSFSGANVLTF
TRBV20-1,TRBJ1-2,CSAFDGQGYTF
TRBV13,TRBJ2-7,CASRSQGSEQYF
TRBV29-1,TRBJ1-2,CSVAPGQGARGYTF
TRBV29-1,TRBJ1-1,CSVGTGARDTEAFF
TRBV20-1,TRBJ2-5,CSELAVVQETQYF
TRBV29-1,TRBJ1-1,CSVDGHMTTMNTEAFF
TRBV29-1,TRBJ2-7,CSVAGLAGVREQYF
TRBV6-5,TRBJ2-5,CATKRTSGSQETQYF
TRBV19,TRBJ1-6,CASSGTLNSPLHF
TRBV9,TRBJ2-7,CASSVGDHYEQYF
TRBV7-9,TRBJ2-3,CASSLALRTVGDTQYF
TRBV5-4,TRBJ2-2,CASSALGAGGPHTGELFF
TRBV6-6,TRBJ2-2,CASSFTGLTGELFF
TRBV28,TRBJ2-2,CASSPDWGELFF
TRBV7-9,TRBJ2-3,CASSSPGRDTQYF
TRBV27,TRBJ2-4,CASSLTTGAAKNIQYF